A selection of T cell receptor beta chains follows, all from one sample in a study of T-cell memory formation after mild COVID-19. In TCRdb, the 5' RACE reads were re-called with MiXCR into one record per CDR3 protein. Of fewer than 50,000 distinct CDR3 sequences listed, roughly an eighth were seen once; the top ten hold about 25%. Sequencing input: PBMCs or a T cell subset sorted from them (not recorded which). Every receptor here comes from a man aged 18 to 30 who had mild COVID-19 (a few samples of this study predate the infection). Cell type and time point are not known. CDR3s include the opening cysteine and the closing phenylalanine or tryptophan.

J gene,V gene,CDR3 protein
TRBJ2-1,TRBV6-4,CASSETSGGYDEQFF
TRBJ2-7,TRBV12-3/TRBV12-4,CASSRTGGSYEQYF
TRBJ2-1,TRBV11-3,CASSLQGNEQFF
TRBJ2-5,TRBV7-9,CASSFEGAETQYF
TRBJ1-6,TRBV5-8,CASSRDGAYNSPLHF
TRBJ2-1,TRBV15,CATSRAPGRNEQFF
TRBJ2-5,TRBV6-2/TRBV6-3,CASSAEGGRETQYF
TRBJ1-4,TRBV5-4,CASSLRGEEKLFF
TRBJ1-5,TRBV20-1,CSAGTGGHQPQHF
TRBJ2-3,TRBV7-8,CASSFLLDPDTQYF
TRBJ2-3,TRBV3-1,CASSQGPIRTDTQYF
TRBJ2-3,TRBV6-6,CASSLDITSGTSTDTQYF
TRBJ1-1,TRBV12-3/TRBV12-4,CASSWNDPWGEAFF
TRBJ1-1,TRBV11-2,CASSFGVGLAEAFF
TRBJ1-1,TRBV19,CASSILKRVFAGSNFEAFF
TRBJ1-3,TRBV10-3,CAISESSPGAGNTIYF
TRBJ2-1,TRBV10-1,CASSEALGPVNEQFF
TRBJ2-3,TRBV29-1,CSVGSSRGRWDTQYF
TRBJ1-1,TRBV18,CASSPGVNTEAFF
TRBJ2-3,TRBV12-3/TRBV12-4,CASSPGTTTDTQYF
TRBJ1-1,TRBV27,CASSLWQSNTEAFF
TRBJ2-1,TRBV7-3,CASSQISGTGGREQFF
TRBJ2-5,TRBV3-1,CASSRSDQETQYF
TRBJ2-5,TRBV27,CASSLQGYQETQYF
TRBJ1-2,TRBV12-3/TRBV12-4,CASSPSPGLLLYGYTF
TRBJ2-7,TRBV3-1,CASNPSYSGGPHEQYF
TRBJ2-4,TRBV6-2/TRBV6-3,CASRHRVYKNIQYF
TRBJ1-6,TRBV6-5,CASSYSTRGGFSPLHF
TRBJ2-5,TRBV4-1,CASSQVAGVETQYF
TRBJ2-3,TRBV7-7,CASSTLRGTDTQYF
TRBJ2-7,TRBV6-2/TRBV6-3,CATSGHDTYEQYF
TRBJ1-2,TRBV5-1,CASSFRDSNYGYTF
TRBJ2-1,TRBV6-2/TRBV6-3,CASSYYDGGGNEQFF
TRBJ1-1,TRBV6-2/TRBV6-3,CASTLTLSWGKAEAFF
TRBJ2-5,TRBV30,CAWGQGAAQYF
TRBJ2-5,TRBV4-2,CASSQADTSGGAETQYF
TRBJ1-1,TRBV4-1,CASSQTTQGNTEAFF
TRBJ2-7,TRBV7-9,CASSPALLGTAAYEQYF
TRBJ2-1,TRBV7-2,CASSLWSRPYNEQFF
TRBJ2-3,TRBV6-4,CASAIQQGSSTDTQYF
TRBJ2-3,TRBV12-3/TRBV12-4,CASSRVSGDTQYF
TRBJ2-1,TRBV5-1,CASSLVLARDNEQFF